The sequence of this T cell receptor beta chain was determined in a study of blood T cell repertoires in COVID-19 (dated by TCRdb to about 2020). For the study in its entirety: Collaborator samples came from the United States, Italy and Spain and covered acute and convalescent phases of COVID-19. The prospective study material was composed of cDNA or gDNA derived from T cells, B-cell-depleted T cells, or PBMCs. The repertoires were released in a freely available public database intended as a resource for research on the immune response to SARS-CoV-2. Where HLA class I and class II types were available, the types were taken from metadata supplied by the sample provider, not from assay-based typing. Deeply sampled blood TCRbeta repertoires from subjects exposed to, actively infected with, or recovered from COVID-19 were included in the dataset. Nearly every sample came with metadata listing a de-identified subject ID, COVID-19 status, age in years and sex. Samples came from the ongoing ImmuneRACE study (first 160 participants) plus 1,254 subjects from 6 global collaborators. Points the paper makes about the study in general: Clinical and demographic metadata were provided uncurated, with the amount varying by source and participant.

One collaborating source in Seattle enrolled patients while the patients were actively infected and followed the patients over time throughout the course of disease. Whole blood was collected in K2EDTA tubes by collaborating institutions according to the institutions' own protocols. For TCRbeta analysis, collaborators shipped samples in one of three forms: frozen whole blood, isolated PBMCs, or DNA extracted from either of those sample types. On this clone itself: What antigen it recognizes has not been identified. Qualities for individual bases were not recorded, and no much larger clone is one base off.

TCRbeta CDR3 regions were amplified from genomic DNA by means of the immunoSEQ Assay, a bias-controlled multiplex PCR. The original pipeline was this. The number of nucleated cells in each sample was estimated by amplification of reference gene primers within the assay. To quantify the absolute abundance of each unique TCRbeta CDR3 rearrangement, sequence reads were collapsed and filtered. Productive Simpson clonality was computed per sample as the square root of Simpson's diversity index over productive rearrangements. The clones in this table, taken by TCRdb from immuneACCESS, are in-frame only. Not every clone is retained; where verified, under half of the shortfall comes from an unresolved V gene, and the cause of the rest is unknown. The V and J calls and clone size come from that table; D and trimming were worked out from the DNA. A total of 180,000 or so clones appear in this sample, around 84% of them only once. Around 15% of the sample comes from the top ten.

V is shortened by 10 bases, J by 4 bases, and the region joining them spans 22 bases. From the cysteine through the phenylalanine, the CDR3 covers 15 amino acids. The read is trimmed to its CDR3 DNA, 45 bases read in frame from base 1. CDR1 and CDR2, per the germline V gene, are ENHRY and SYGVKD. The rearrangement joined TRBV10-3 to TRBJ1-2; the D segment could be TRBD1, given 5 matching bases. The clonotype originates from a woman aged 70-85 years with COVID-19, enrolled during active disease. The sequenced sample consisted of peripheral blood. The nucleotide sequence is TGTGCCACCAAGGGGCCAGGGTTCTTGGGCTATGGCTACACCTTC. The encoded protein is CATKGPGFLGYGYTF.